The rows below give T cell receptor beta chains drawn from one sample of a study of blood T cell repertoires in COVID-19. Clones were read by immunoSEQ multiplex PCR, and TCRdb kept only the in-frame ones, dropping some. The table shows approximately 190,000 clones, with about 88% occurring only once. Source material: peripheral blood. The receptors shown here come from a middle-aged woman who had recovered from COVID-19. Each CDR3 is given with its conserved first and last residue. D genes are given only for firm matches. Part of the rows lack a size; the others show once, few, many or a class for expanded clones.

>-|TRBV28|-|TRBJ1-1
CASSLGVGREAFF
TGTGCCAGCAGTTTAGGTGTGGGGCGGGAAGCTTTCTTT
>TRBD1|TRBV9|-|TRBJ1-5
CASSVVNLPGQGTHNQPQHF
TGTGCCAGCAGCGTAGTGAACCTACCGGGACAGGGGACCCACAATCAGCCCCAGCATTTT
>-|TRBV4-2|-|TRBJ2-7
CASSQGSGLSSYEQYF
TGTGCCAGCAGCCAAGGGAGCGGGTTAAGCTCCTACGAGCAGTACTTC
>-|TRBV7-8|-|TRBJ1-2
CASSLDRDYGYTF
TGTGCCAGCAGCTTAGATCGCGACTATGGCTACACCTTC
>-|TRBV12-3/TRBV12-4|-|TRBJ1-2
CASRSRGYGYTF
TGTGCCAGCAGATCAAGGGGATATGGCTACACCTTC
>TRBD1|TRBV27|-|TRBJ1-1
CASSSYGQGFSEAFF
TGTGCCAGCAGTTCTTACGGACAGGGTTTCTCTGAAGCTTTCTTT
>TRBD1|TRBV7-9|-|TRBJ2-7
CASSVDRGSYEQYF
TGTGCCAGCAGCGTCGACAGGGGCTCCTACGAGCAGTACTTC
>TRBD2|TRBV5-1|-|TRBJ2-2
CASSWTSGRTGELFF
TGCGCCAGCAGCTGGACTAGCGGGCGGACCGGGGAGCTGTTTTTT
>-|TRBV10-3|-|TRBJ2-3
CAMRQQAPADTQYF
TGTGCCATGCGTCAACAGGCCCCCGCAGATACGCAGTATTTT
>TRBD2|TRBV7-7|-|TRBJ2-1
CASSLGSGSGNEQFF
TGTGCCAGCAGCTTAGGCAGCGGGAGTGGCAATGAGCAGTTCTTC
>TRBD1|TRBV7-9|-|TRBJ1-2
CASIRSGGESYGYTF
TGTGCCAGCATCAGGTCAGGGGGCGAATCGTATGGCTACACCTTC
>-|TRBV5-6|-|TRBJ1-4
CASTRSSQVKYGKLFF
TGTGCCAGCACTAGGTCATCACAGGTGAAGTACGGAAAACTGTTTTTT
>-|TRBV7-9|-|TRBJ1-5
CASSPGTGGTQPQHF
TGTGCCAGCAGCCCCGGGACCGGGGGAACCCAGCCCCAGCATTTT
>TRBD2|TRBV7-3|-|TRBJ2-3
CASSLSRLAGGADTQYF
TGTGCCAGCAGCTTATCTCGACTAGCGGGAGGGGCAGATACGCAGTATTTT
>-|TRBV6-5|-|TRBJ1-5
CASRPTGSNQPQHF
TGTGCCAGCAGGCCGACAGGCTCCAATCAGCCCCAGCATTTT
>-|TRBV5-1|-|TRBJ2-7
CASSLDSGYEQYF
TGCGCCAGCAGCTTGGATTCAGGCTACGAGCAGTACTTC
>-|TRBV2|-|TRBJ2-7
CASSDGNRAHEQYF
TGTGCCAGCAGTGACGGGAACAGGGCCCACGAGCAGTACTTC
>-|TRBV7-6|once|TRBJ1-4
CASSLEGRGTNEKLFF
TGTGCCAGCAGCTTAGAGGGCAGGGGAACTAATGAAAAACTGTTTTTT
>TRBD1|TRBV18|few|TRBJ2-1
CASSRGTGKYNEQFF
TGTGCCAGCTCACGAGGGACAGGGAAATACAATGAGCAGTTCTTC
>-|TRBV3-1/TRBV3-2|-|TRBJ1-1
CASSPTGNINTEAFF
TGTGCCAGCAGCCCCACAGGGAATATAAACACTGAAGCTTTCTTT
>-|TRBV9|-|TRBJ2-2
CASSEPGQGANTGELFF
TGTGCCAGCAGCGAACCGGGACAAGGGGCCAACACCGGGGAGCTGTTTTTT
>-|TRBV29-1|-|TRBJ1-1
CSVTEGNAEAFF
TGCAGCGTTACCGAGGGAAACGCTGAAGCTTTCTTT
>-|TRBV4-3|-|TRBJ2-7
CASSQDWSVDYEQYF
TGCGCCAGCAGCCAAGATTGGAGTGTGGACTACGAGCAGTACTTC
>TRBD2|TRBV7-6|-|TRBJ2-2
CASTSSGRIGTGELFF
TGTGCCAGTACCTCTAGCGGGAGGATCGGCACCGGGGAGCTGTTTTTT
>-|TRBV29-1|-|TRBJ2-3
CSATQGGASTDTQYF
TGCAGCGCCACCCAGGGAGGAGCTAGCACAGATACGCAGTATTTT
>-|TRBV29-1|-|TRBJ1-4
CSVLDRTTNEKLFF
TGCAGCGTCCTGGACAGAACAACTAATGAAAAACTGTTTTTT
>-|TRBV27|-|TRBJ1-6
CASRYRLGSPLHF
TGTGCCAGCAGGTACCGTCTCGGGTCACCCCTCCACTTT
>TRBD1|TRBV28|once|TRBJ2-3
CASRPGQGVFTDTQYF
TGTGCCAGCAGGCCGGGACAGGGGGTTTTCACAGATACGCAGTATTTT
>-|TRBV18|once|TRBJ1-2
CASSLRRGYGYTF
TGTGCCAGCTCCCTGCGACGGGGCTATGGCTACACCTTC
>-|TRBV5-4|-|TRBJ1-5
CASSWGGGGLSGNQPQHF
TGTGCCAGCAGCTGGGGCGGGGGCGGCCTCTCAGGCAATCAGCCCCAGCATTTT
>TRBD1|TRBV5-6|-|TRBJ1-1
CASSLTSGGPNTEAFF
TGTGCCAGCAGCTTGACGTCAGGGGGACCTAACACTGAAGCTTTCTTT
>TRBD2|TRBV4-2|-|TRBJ2-1
CASSQDGTSGIYNEQFF
TGTGCCAGCAGCCAGGACGGGACTAGCGGGATCTACAATGAGCAGTTCTTC
>-|TRBV7-3|-|TRBJ2-3
CASSPHRTSTDTQYF
TGTGCCAGCAGCCCGCACCGGACTAGCACAGATACGCAGTATTTT
>TRBD2|TRBV5-1|-|TRBJ2-1
CASSVAGLAGVYNEQFF
TGCGCCAGCAGCGTCGCGGGACTAGCGGGAGTATACAATGAGCAGTTCTTC
>TRBD2|TRBV6-5|few|TRBJ2-1
CASSPFTSGSNEQFF
TGTGCCAGCAGTCCCTTTACTAGCGGGAGCAATGAGCAGTTCTTC
>TRBD1|TRBV9|-|TRBJ1-6
CASSVGRDSGNSPLHF
TGTGCCAGCAGCGTAGGGCGGGACAGCGGAAATTCACCCCTCCACTTT
>TRBD1|TRBV7-9|-|TRBJ2-5
CASSLTTGEETQYF
TGTGCCAGCAGTTTGACAACAGGGGAGGAGACCCAGTACTTC
>-|TRBV4-3|-|TRBJ2-6
CASSQKAGQVFSGANVLTF
TGCGCCAGCAGCCAAAAAGCGGGACAGGTATTCTCTGGGGCCAACGTCCTGACTTTC
>-|TRBV11-2|-|TRBJ1-2
CASSLNRDYGYTF
TGTGCCAGCAGCTTAAACAGGGACTATGGCTACACCTTC
>-|TRBV29-1|-|TRBJ1-2
CSVGLQERGYGYTF
TGCAGCGTTGGCCTCCAGGAACGGGGATATGGCTACACCTTC
>-|TRBV6-5|-|TRBJ1-3
CASSAVDSSGNTIYF
TGTGCCAGCAGCGCCGTGGACAGCTCTGGAAACACCATATATTTT
>TRBD2|TRBV25-1|-|TRBJ2-1
CASSESGGAGVNEQFF
TGTGCCAGCAGTGAATCCGGGGGAGCGGGAGTGAATGAGCAGTTCTTC
>TRBD1|TRBV6-5|-|TRBJ1-1
CASREGAGTEAFF
TGTGCCAGCAGGGAGGGGGCAGGGACTGAAGCTTTCTTT
>TRBD2|TRBV9|-|TRBJ2-1
CASSTPAGGLYNEQFF
TGTGCCAGCAGCACCCCAGCGGGAGGCCTCTACAATGAGCAGTTCTTC